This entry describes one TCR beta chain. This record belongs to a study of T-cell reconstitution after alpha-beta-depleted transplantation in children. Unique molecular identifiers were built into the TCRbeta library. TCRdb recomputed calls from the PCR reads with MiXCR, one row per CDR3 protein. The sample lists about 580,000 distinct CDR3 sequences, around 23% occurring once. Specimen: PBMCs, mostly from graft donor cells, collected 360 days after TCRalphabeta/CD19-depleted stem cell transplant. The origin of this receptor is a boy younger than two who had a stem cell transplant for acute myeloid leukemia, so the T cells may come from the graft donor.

The CDR3 is CASSPRPVQETQYF. In DNA form, the CDR3 reads TGTGCCAGCAGCCCACGCCCTGTCCAAGAGACCCAGTACTTC. This chain uses TRBV11-2 with TRBJ2-5, with D unresolved. Germline-derived CDR1 and CDR2 are SGHAT and FQNNGV. The CDR3 loop spans 14 amino acids. V was pared by 5 bases and J by 1 base, with 11 bases between. The entire variable domain, with the rest obtained from reference TRBV11-2 and TRBJ2-5, is as follows: EAGVAQSPRYKIIEKRQSVAFWCNPISGHATLYWYQQILGQGPKLLIQFQNNGVVDDSQLPKDRFSAERLKGVDSTLKIQPAKLEDSAVYLCASSPRPVQETQYFGPGTRLLVL.